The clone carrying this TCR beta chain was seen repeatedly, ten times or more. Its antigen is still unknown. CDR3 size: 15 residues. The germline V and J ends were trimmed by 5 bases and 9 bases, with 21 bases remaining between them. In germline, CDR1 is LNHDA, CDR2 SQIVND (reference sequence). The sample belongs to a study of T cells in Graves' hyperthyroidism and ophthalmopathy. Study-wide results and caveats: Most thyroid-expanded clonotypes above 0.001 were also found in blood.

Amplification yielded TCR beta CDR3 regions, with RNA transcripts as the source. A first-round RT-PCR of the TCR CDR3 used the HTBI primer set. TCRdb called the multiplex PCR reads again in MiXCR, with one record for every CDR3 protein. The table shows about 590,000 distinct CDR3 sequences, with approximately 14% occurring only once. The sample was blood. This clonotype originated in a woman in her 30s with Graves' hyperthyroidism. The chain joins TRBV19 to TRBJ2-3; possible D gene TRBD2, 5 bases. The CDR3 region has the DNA TGTGCCAGTAGTTTGGCAGAAGACTATGAAGTCACGCAGTATTTT. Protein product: CASSLAEDYEVTQYF.